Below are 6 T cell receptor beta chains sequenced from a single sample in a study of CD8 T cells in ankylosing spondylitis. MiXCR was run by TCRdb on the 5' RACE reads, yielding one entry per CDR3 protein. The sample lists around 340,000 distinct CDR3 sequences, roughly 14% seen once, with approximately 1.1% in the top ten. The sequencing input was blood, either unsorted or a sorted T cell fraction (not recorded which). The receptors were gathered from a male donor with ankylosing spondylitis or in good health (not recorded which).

Here the CDR3 DNA reads TGCAGTGCAGACCGGCCTCGCCCCAAAAACATTCAGTACTTC. Its protein is CSADRPRPKNIQYF. This chain links TRBV20-1 with TRBJ2-4; D is uncertain. V lost 6 bases and J lost 2, with 14 bases in between. Germline CDR1 is DFQATT and CDR2 is SNEGSKA (reference sequence). This CDR3 spans 14 amino acids.

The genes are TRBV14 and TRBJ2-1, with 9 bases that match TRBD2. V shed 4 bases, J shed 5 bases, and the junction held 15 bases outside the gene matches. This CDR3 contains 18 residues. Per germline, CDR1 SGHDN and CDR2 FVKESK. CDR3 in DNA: TGTGCCAGCAGCCGAAACTTACTATCTGGCGGGGGGGACAATGAGCAGTTCTTC. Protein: CASSRNLLSGGGDNEQFF.

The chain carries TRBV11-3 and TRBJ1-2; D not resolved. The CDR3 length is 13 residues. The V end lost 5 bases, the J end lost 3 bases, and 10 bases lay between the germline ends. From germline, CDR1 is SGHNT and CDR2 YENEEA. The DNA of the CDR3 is TGTGCCAGCAGCCCCGCTCTTCACTATGGCTACACCTTC. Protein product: CASSPALHYGYTF.

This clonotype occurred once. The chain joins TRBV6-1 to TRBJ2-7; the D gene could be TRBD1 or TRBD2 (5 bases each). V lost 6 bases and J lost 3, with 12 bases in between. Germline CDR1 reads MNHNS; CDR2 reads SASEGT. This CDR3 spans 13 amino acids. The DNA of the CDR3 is TGTGCCAGCAGCAAGGGACGCTACTACGAGCAGTACTTC. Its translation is CASSKGRYYEQYF.

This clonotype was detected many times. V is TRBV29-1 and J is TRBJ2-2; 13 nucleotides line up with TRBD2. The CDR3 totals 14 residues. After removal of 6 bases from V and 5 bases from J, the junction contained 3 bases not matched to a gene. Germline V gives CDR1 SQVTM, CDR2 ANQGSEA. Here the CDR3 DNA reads TGCAGCGTCGGGACTAGCGGGGTGACCGGGGAGCTGTTTTTT. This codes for CSVGTSGVTGELFF.

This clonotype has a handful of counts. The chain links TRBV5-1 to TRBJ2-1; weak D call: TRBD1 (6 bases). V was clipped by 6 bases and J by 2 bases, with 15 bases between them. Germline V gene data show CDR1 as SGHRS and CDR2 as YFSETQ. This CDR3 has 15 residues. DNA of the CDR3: TGCGCCAGCACCATTAGTCAGGGGACCTACAATGAGCAGTTCTTC. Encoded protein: CASTISQGTYNEQFF.